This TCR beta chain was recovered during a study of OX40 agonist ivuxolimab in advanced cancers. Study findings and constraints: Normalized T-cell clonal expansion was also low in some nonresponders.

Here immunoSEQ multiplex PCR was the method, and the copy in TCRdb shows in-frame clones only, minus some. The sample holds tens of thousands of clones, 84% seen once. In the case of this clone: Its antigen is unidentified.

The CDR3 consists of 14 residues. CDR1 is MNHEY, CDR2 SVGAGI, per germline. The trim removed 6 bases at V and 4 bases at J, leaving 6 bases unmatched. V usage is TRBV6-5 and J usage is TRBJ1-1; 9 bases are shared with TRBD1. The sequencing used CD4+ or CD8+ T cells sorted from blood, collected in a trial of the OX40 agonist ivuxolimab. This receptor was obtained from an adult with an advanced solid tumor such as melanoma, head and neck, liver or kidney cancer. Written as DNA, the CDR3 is TGTGCCAGCAGCCTGGGGACAGGGTTCACTGAAGCTTTCTTT. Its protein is CASSLGTGFTEAFF.